The 13 T cell receptor beta chains below come from one sample, sequenced in a study of sequential checkpoint blockade in melanoma. Here immunoSEQ multiplex PCR was the method, and the copy in TCRdb shows in-frame clones only, minus some. Among 4,000 to 6,500 clones listed, about a quarter were seen once. The sample's treatment: randomized to nivolumab then ipilimumab (arm A) or the reverse (arm B). The sample was tumor tissue (inferred from file names), taken from a patient given nivolumab and ipilimumab in sequence. These receptors all come from a human donor with melanoma.

The chain is built from TRBV5-1 and TRBJ1-3; D gene unclear. CDR1 and CDR2 (germline): SGHRS, YFSETQ. Trimming left V 1 base short and J 1 base short, with 9 bases between. The CDR3 covers 15 residues. DNA of the CDR3: TGCGCCAGCAGCTTGAACAGTGGTTCTGGAAACACCATATATTTT. Its translation is CASSLNSGSGNTIYF.

By its share, this clone is large. The chain couples TRBV6-8 to TRBJ1-2; D unresolved. Germline loops: CDR1 MNHGY, CDR2 SAAAGT. This CDR3 contains 13 residues. V gave up 3 bases and J gave up 1 base, with 6 bases separating them. CDR3 sequence reads: CASSYSDNYGYTF. The CDR3 coding sequence is TGTGCCAGCAGTTATTCAGATAACTATGGCTACACCTTC.

This clone occurred many times. The V and J genes are TRBV9 and TRBJ2-6; 7 bases agree with TRBD1. V dropped 3 bases and J dropped 2; count of bases not matched to a gene: 5. The CDR3 is 16 amino acids. From germline, CDR1 is SGDLS and CDR2 YYNGEE. DNA for the CDR3: TGTGCCAGCAGCGCCGCCACAGGGGCTGGGGCCAACGTCCTGACTTTC. Residues: CASSAATGAGANVLTF.

This clone has a count of ten or more. V usage is TRBV6-8 and J usage is TRBJ2-5; 10 nucleotides align to TRBD1. The germline V gene encodes CDR1 MNHGY and CDR2 SAAAGT. V lost 7 bases and J lost 3; bases outside the gene matches: 20. The CDR3 consists of 19 residues. The CDR3 is CASTYVGTGADGPKETQYF. The CDR3 DNA follows: TGTGCCAGCACCTACGTTGGGACAGGGGCGGATGGCCCCAAAGAGACCCAGTACTTC.

The chain recombines TRBV29-1 with TRBJ2-4; 8 bases agree with TRBD2. The germline V gene encodes CDR1 SQVTM and CDR2 ANQGSEA. The CDR3 is 13 residues long. The J segment lost 9 bases and the V segment lost 6 bases, leaving 10 bases of the junction unmatched. CDR3 nucleotide sequence: TGCAGCGTGGTAGCGGGACAAGCTGGCATTCAGTACTTC. Amino acid sequence: CSVVAGQAGIQYF.

The chain uses TRBV14 and TRBJ2-5; 9 positions agree with TRBD1. The V and J ends lost 4 bases and 5 bases, in that order; junction bases with no gene match: 5. The CDR3 length is 14 residues. Germline assignment: CDR1 SGHDN and CDR2 FVKESK. The CDR3 DNA reads as TGTGCCAGCAGCCCTGGGACAGGGTACGAGACCCAGTACTTC. Its protein is CASSPGTGYETQYF.

This chain connects TRBV14 to TRBJ2-2, with D perhaps assigned TRBD1 or TRBD2 (5 bases each). V gave up 0 bases and J gave up 7 bases, with 18 bases separating them. This CDR3 spans 17 amino acids. The V gene's germline CDR1 is SGHDN and CDR2 FVKESK. The CDR3 nucleotides are TGTGCCAGCAGCCAAGATCAGGGCAGGAGTCGGGGCGGGGAGCTGTTTTTT. Amino acids: CASSQDQGRSRGGELFF.

By share, this clone ranks as medium-sized. This chain joins TRBV18 and TRBJ1-1, with D unclear. Trimming took 4 bases from V and 1 from J, leaving 10 bases between them. This CDR3 contains 14 residues. CDR1 is KGHSH and CDR2 is LQKENI in the germline V gene. CDR3 loop: CASSLRKENTEAFF. For the CDR3, the DNA is TGTGCCAGCTCACTGCGAAAGGAGAACACTGAAGCTTTCTTT.

The V call is TRBV6-8, the J call TRBJ2-7; no clear D. The CDR3 runs 15 residues. Looked up from germline, CDR1 is MNHGY and CDR2 is SAAAGT. Trimming took off 2 bases at V and 3 bases at J, with 14 bases between the two ends. In nucleotides, the CDR3 is TGTGCCAGCAGTTACGGGTGGGCAGTGGGCTACGAGCAGTACTTC. It codes for CASSYGWAVGYEQYF.

This clone has ten or more counts. The J gene is TRBJ1-6, the V gene TRBV11-3; D unclear. Trimming stripped 3 bases from V and 7 bases from J, with 16 bases between. This CDR3 comprises 16 residues. CDR1 and CDR2 (germline): SGHNT, YENEEA. CDR3 sequence (DNA): TGTGCCAGCAGCTTGGAACCAGCCCCCAGGAATTCACCCCTCCACTTT. Residues: CASSLEPAPRNSPLHF.

This clone qualifies as medium-sized. The chain employs TRBV11-3 and TRBJ1-2; D is ambiguous. Per germline, CDR1 SGHNT and CDR2 YENEEA. The CDR3 has 14 amino acids. Between the trimmed V and J ends, which lost 3 bases and 6 bases, there was a span of 14 bases. The CDR3 nucleotides read TGTGCCAGCAGCTTGGCGACTCTTAATCATGGCTACACCTTC. Translated, it gives CASSLATLNHGYTF.

In this sample, this clone is medium-sized. The chain couples TRBV15 to TRBJ1-4; 10 bases map to TRBD1. This CDR3 has 16 amino acids. After removal of 5 bases from V and 6 bases from J, the junction contained 9 bases not matched to a gene. Germline lookup yields CDR1 LNHNV and CDR2 YYDKDF (reference sequence). The DNA of the CDR3 is TGTGCCACCAGCGGGCCATGGGGGACAGGGGATGAAAAACTGTTTTTT. Protein sequence: CATSGPWGTGDEKLFF. Full variable domain (remainder filled in from reference TRBV15 and TRBJ1-4): DAMVIQNPRYQVTQFGKPVTLSCSQTLNHNVMYWYQQKSSQAPKLLFHYYDKDFNNEADTPDNFQSRRPNTSFCFLDIRSPGLGDTAMYLCATSGPWGTGDEKLFFGSGTQLSVL.

The sample holds a few counts of this clone. The chain employs TRBV28 and TRBJ2-7; 8 bases are a match to TRBD2. Germline V gives CDR1 MDHEN, CDR2 SYDVKM. J was trimmed by 5 bases and V by 8 bases; bases with no gene match: 11. This CDR3 has 14 amino acids. CDR3: CASQSPGGRHEQYF. CDR3 nucleotides: TGTGCCAGCCAATCACCGGGAGGGCGCCACGAGCAGTACTTC. Complete variable domain (other parts from reference TRBV28 and TRBJ2-7): DVKVTQSSRYLVKRTGEKVFLECVQDMDHENMFWYRQDPGLGLRLIYFSYDVKMKEKGDIPEGYSVSREKKERFSLILESASTNQTSMYLCASQSPGGRHEQYFGPGTRLTVT.